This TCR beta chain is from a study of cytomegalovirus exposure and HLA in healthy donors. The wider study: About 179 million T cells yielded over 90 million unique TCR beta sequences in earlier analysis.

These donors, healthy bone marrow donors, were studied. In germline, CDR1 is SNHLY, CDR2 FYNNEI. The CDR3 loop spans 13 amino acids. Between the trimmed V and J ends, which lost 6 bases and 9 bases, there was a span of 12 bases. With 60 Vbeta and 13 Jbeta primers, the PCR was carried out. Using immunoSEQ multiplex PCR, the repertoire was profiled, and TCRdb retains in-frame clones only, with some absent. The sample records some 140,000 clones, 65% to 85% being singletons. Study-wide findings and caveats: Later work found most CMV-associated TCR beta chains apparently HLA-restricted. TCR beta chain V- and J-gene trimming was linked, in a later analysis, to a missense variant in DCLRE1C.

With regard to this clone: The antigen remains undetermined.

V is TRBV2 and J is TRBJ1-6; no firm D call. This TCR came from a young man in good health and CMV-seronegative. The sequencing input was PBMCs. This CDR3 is CASRAPSGSPLHF. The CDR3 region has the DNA TGTGCCAGCAGGGCTCCAAGCGGTTCACCCCTCCACTTT.